The clone carrying this TCR beta chain was seen only a few times. Its antigen is not known. The data originate from a study of response to subunit inactivated influenza vaccine. General study points: Authors suggested seasonal influenza vaccinations each recruit few new T cells.

TCRdb called the RT-PCR reads again in MiXCR, with one record for every CDR3 protein. The sample holds over 150,000 distinct CDR3 sequences; approximately 15% are singletons and the top ten take approximately 27%. Losses at the gene ends were 7 bases for V and 1 base for J; bases not matched to a gene: 10. This CDR3 spans 16 amino acids. Germline CDR1 is SGHVS and CDR2 is FQNEAQ. J is TRBJ1-1 and V is TRBV7-8; the match to TRBD1 covers 9 bases. The sample here was CD8+ T cells sorted from PBMCs, taken around 5 days after vaccination. The receptor comes from a man in his fifties who received an inactivated influenza vaccine. The chain's CDR3 is CASTTDLTGGNTEAFF. Here the CDR3 DNA reads TGTGCCAGCACCACGGACTTGACAGGGGGGAACACTGAAGCTTTCTTT.